This entry lists 27 T cell receptor beta chains sequenced from one sample in a study of T cells after yellow fever vaccination. TCRdb re-called the 5' RACE reads through MiXCR, storing one row per CDR3 protein. Of hundreds of thousands of distinct CDR3 sequences in the sample, approximately 15% were seen once. The material sequenced was PBMCs, taken on the day of the yellow fever booster vaccination. Receptors originate from a young man who received the YFV17D yellow fever vaccine.

The rearrangement links TRBV3-1 to TRBJ2-1; 8 bases are a match to TRBD1. The CDR3 sequence is 15 residues long. Germline V gene sequence: CDR1 LGHDT, CDR2 YNNKEL (reference sequence). V dropped 3 bases and J dropped 5; count of bases not matched to a gene: 6. The CDR3 DNA follows: TGTGCCAGCAGCCACCGACAGGGGATGGACAATGAGCAGTTCTTC. Its translation is CASSHRQGMDNEQFF.

The chain uses TRBV20-1 and TRBJ2-1; unclear D gene. V lost 5 bases to trimming and J lost 0 bases, with 17 bases between them. CDR3 size: 16 residues. Germline assignment: CDR1 DFQATT and CDR2 SNEGSKA (reference sequence). CDR3: CSAWTSAGASYNEQFF. CDR3 DNA: TGCAGTGCTTGGACCTCGGCTGGCGCCTCCTACAATGAGCAGTTCTTC.

This clonotype was seen ten or more times. This chain connects TRBV12-3 or TRBV12-4 to TRBJ2-3; D might be TRBD1 (6 bases). V dropped 4 bases and J dropped 5 bases, with 7 bases sitting between them. The CDR3 is made up of 12 amino acids. DNA for the CDR3: TGTGCCAGCAGTTCGGACAGAGATACGCAGTATTTT. It yields the protein CASSSDRDTQYF.

This clonotype was found many times. The rearrangement joins TRBV12-3 or TRBV12-4 to TRBJ2-2; D could derive from TRBD1 or TRBD2 (6 bases each). CDR3 length: 16 residues. The V and J ends lost 6 bases and 2 bases respectively, with 16 bases between them. The CDR3: CASSLGGPTNTGELFF. CDR3 coding DNA: TGTGCCAGCAGCCTGGGGGGCCCCACAAACACCGGGGAGCTGTTTTTT.

This clonotype was observed a few times. The rearrangement links TRBV10-3 to TRBJ1-2; D is perhaps TRBD1 (5 bases). Germline values: CDR1 ENHRY, CDR2 SYGVKD. The CDR3 sequence is 13 residues long. V gave up 8 bases and J gave up 5 bases, with 15 bases separating them. This chain's CDR3 is CAIGRGAIYGYTF. In DNA form, the CDR3 reads TGTGCCATCGGAAGAGGGGCCATTTATGGCTACACCTTC.

J is TRBJ2-7 and V is TRBV7-2; TRBD2 matches at 7 bases. Germline V lookup: CDR1 SGHTA, CDR2 FQGNSA. The CDR3 is 14 amino acids. After removal of 3 bases from V and 6 bases from J, the junction contained 8 bases not matched to a gene. The CDR3 DNA is TGTGCCAGCAGCTTTCGGGACTATATTCTCGAGCAGTACTTC. Amino acid sequence: CASSFRDYILEQYF.

This clonotype was observed a few times. J is TRBJ2-1 and V is TRBV5-1, with D perhaps matching TRBD2 (6 bases). Trimming took off 3 bases at V and 6 bases at J, with 16 bases between the two ends. The CDR3 is made up of 15 amino acids. Germline loops: CDR1 SGHRS, CDR2 YFSETQ. The CDR3 sequence is CASSSRRGPSNEQFF. The DNA for the CDR3 is TGCGCCAGCAGCTCGCGGAGGGGCCCCAGCAATGAGCAGTTCTTC.

The chain links TRBV5-1 to TRBJ2-1; D call uncertain. The CDR3 totals 16 residues. V dropped 0 bases and J dropped 1 base, with 11 bases sitting between them. The germline gives CDR1 SGHRS, CDR2 YFSETQ. Written as DNA, the CDR3 is TGCGCCAGCAGCTTGGATCCTAGATCATCCTACAATGAGCAGTTCTTC. Protein sequence: CASSLDPRSSYNEQFF.

The gene calls are TRBV28 and TRBJ2-2, with TRBD2 identical over 7 bases. The CDR3 is 17 amino acids. Germline CDR1 is MDHEN and CDR2 is SYDVKM. The V segment lost 6 bases and the J segment 6 bases; nucleotides outside the gene matches: 16. The CDR3 region has the DNA TGTGCCAGCAGGTCCACTAGCCGCGGGAGTAGGTCCGGGGAGCTGTTTTTT. Protein: CASRSTSRGSRSGELFF.

This chain connects TRBV14 to TRBJ2-1, with 9 bases lining up with TRBD2. Looked up from germline, CDR1 is SGHDN and CDR2 is FVKESK. With V trimmed by 2 bases and J by 6 bases, 5 bases remained unmatched. The CDR3 loop spans 15 amino acids. CDR3 DNA sequence: TGTGCCAGCAGCCAAATCGGGACTAGCTTCAATGAGCAGTTCTTC. This sequence encodes CASSQIGTSFNEQFF.

V gene TRBV5-6 combines with J gene TRBJ2-7; tentatively, D is TRBD2 (6 bases). Trimming cost V 2 bases and J 2 bases, with 23 bases left between them. Germline CDR1 and CDR2: SGHDT and YYEEEE. The CDR3 loop spans 18 amino acids. The CDR3 DNA sequence: TGTGCCAGCAGCTTCGCCGGGGGACGCGGGGATGGGGCCTACGAGCAGTACTTC. It encodes CASSFAGGRGDGAYEQYF.

This clonotype has only a few counts. This chain links TRBV5-6 with TRBJ2-6; TRBD1 is a possible D gene (5 bases). The ends were cut back, 5 bases at V and 0 bases at J, with 15 bases in the middle. The CDR3 consists of 17 residues. From germline, CDR1 is SGHDT and CDR2 YYEEEE. The CDR3 DNA reads TGTGCCAGCAGGTTTTGGGGCTATGACTCTGGGGCCAACGTCCTGACTTTC. Translated: CASRFWGYDSGANVLTF.

This clonotype was counted between two and nine times. This chain uses TRBV4-3 with TRBJ1-5, with 7 positions matching TRBD1. Germline loops: CDR1 LGHNA, CDR2 YSLEER. The CDR3 consists of 18 residues. J gave up 0 bases and V 0 bases, and 8 bases lay outside the gene matches. CDR3 sequence: CASSQDYGTAYSNQPQHF. Here the CDR3 DNA reads TGCGCCAGCAGCCAAGATTATGGGACAGCGTATAGCAATCAGCCCCAGCATTTT.

In nucleotides, the CDR3 is TGCAGTGCGAAGCAATCAGTGTCTGAGCAGTTCTTC. Translation gives CSAKQSVSEQFF. The chain joins TRBV20-1 to TRBJ2-1; D call uncertain. Between the trimmed V and J ends, which lost 6 bases and 9 bases, there was a span of 15 bases. The CDR3 is 12 residues long. Germline loops: CDR1 DFQATT, CDR2 SNEGSKA (reference sequence).

A few counts support this clonotype. The V call is TRBV12-3 or TRBV12-4, the J call TRBJ1-1; no clear D gene. This CDR3 is 14 amino acids long. Trimming stripped 2 bases from V and 4 bases from J, with 11 bases between. CDR3 residues: CASSLPPPGTEAFF. The DNA of the CDR3 is TGTGCCAGCAGTTTACCCCCCCCGGGCACTGAAGCTTTCTTT.

A few counts support this clonotype. The V call is TRBV12-3 or TRBV12-4, the J call TRBJ2-5, with D unresolved. The CDR3 length is 13 residues. Trimming took off 3 bases at V and 2 bases at J, with 7 bases between the two ends. CDR3: CASSLRNQETQYF. CDR3 DNA sequence: TGTGCCAGCAGTTTGAGGAATCAAGAGACCCAGTACTTC.

This clonotype was observed a handful of times. The chain is built from TRBV18 and TRBJ2-1; D is unresolved. V was pared by 6 bases and J by 10 bases, with 13 bases between. The CDR3 consists of 12 residues. Looked up from germline, CDR1 is KGHSH and CDR2 is LQKENI. The CDR3 loop is CASSAGPGEQFF. DNA of the CDR3: TGTGCCAGCTCCGCCGGGCCAGGCGAGCAGTTCTTC. The full variable domain, rest sourced from reference TRBV18 and TRBJ2-1, is NAGVMQNPRHLVRRRGQEARLRCSPMKGHSHVYWYRQLPEEGLKFMVYLQKENIIDESGMPKERFSAEFPKEGPSILRIQQVVRGDSAAYFCASSAGPGEQFFGPGTRLTVL.

This clonotype came up many times. CDR3 in amino acids: CASSFIGGGSYEQYF. In nucleotides, the CDR3 is TGTGCCAGCAGTTTCATCGGCGGGGGCTCCTACGAGCAGTACTTC. The V and J genes are TRBV12-3 or TRBV12-4 and TRBJ2-7; 7 nucleotides match TRBD2. Trimming removed 3 bases from V and 0 bases from J; junction bases left unmatched: 5. The CDR3 has 15 amino acids.

The chain links TRBV4-2 to TRBJ1-5, with 11 bases that match TRBD1. The CDR3 spans 16 residues. After removal of 1 base from V and 1 base from J, the junction contained 0 bases not matched to a gene. CDR1 LGHNA and CDR2 YNFKEQ come from the germline V gene. CDR3 loop: CASSQGDRGSNQPQHF. The CDR3 DNA reads as TGTGCCAGCAGCCAAGGGGACAGGGGGAGCAATCAGCCCCAGCATTTT.

This clonotype was counted at least ten times. The chain combines TRBV20-1 with TRBJ1-6, with D tentatively TRBD1 (5 bases). CDR1 and CDR2 from the germline V gene are DFQATT and SNEGSKA (reference sequence). With 0 bases removed from V and 5 bases from J, the gap between germline ends came to 20 bases. The CDR3 is made up of 18 amino acids. The CDR3 region has the DNA TGCAGTGCTAGAGATCGCCAGGGCGGAGGGGCTAATAATTCACCCCTCCACTTT. Protein product: CSARDRQGGGANNSPLHF.

This clonotype was counted a few times. The genes are TRBV5-1 and TRBJ2-5; 15 nucleotides match TRBD2. The CDR3 is made up of 17 amino acids. The trim removed 4 bases at V and 4 bases at J, leaving 8 bases unmatched. Germline V lookup: CDR1 SGHRS, CDR2 YFSETQ. In nucleotides, the CDR3 is TGCGCCAGCAGCCCGAGGACTAGCGGGAGGGCCGGAGAGACCCAGTACTTC. It yields the protein CASSPRTSGRAGETQYF.

This clonotype turned up a few times. It is unclear where the CDR3 begins or ends on the DNA, so no DNA is shown, and the CDR3 is as TCRdb lists it. This chain uses TRBV12-3 or TRBV12-4 with TRBJ1-1. The CDR3 is 14 residues long, ends included. CDR3 region: CASSFLAAGTEAFF.

The chain joins TRBV12-3 or TRBV12-4 to TRBJ2-4; D is undetermined. V was pared by 4 bases and J by 7 bases, with 14 bases between. CDR3 length: 14 amino acids. CDR3 nucleotides: TGTGCCAGCAGTTATCGTGGGGTTGGTAACATTCAGTACTTC. This encodes CASSYRGVGNIQYF.

Ten or more counts support this clonotype. This chain joins TRBV28 and TRBJ1-2; D might be TRBD1 (6 bases). The CDR3 covers 12 residues. Germline assignment: CDR1 MDHEN and CDR2 SYDVKM. Between the trimmed V and J ends, which lost 6 bases and 8 bases, there was a span of 13 bases. CDR3 sequence: CASSILGGGYTF. CDR3 DNA: TGTGCCAGCAGCATTCTAGGGGGAGGCTACACCTTC.

The chain recombines TRBV7-9 with TRBJ1-1; no clear D. The CDR3 has 14 amino acids. Germline V CDR1 and CDR2: SEHNR, FQNEAQ (reference sequence). The V and J ends lost 0 bases and 1 base respectively, with 6 bases between them. CDR3 sequence reads: CASSLADSNTEAFF. The DNA of the CDR3 is TGTGCCAGCAGCTTAGCGGATTCGAACACTGAAGCTTTCTTT.

This sequence joins TRBV10-1 and TRBJ2-1, with D possibly TRBD2 on 5 matching bases. This CDR3 has 11 amino acids. Germline CDR1 is WNHNN and CDR2 is SYGVQD (reference sequence). Between the trimmed V and J ends, which lost 6 bases and 7 bases, there was a span of 7 bases. This CDR3 reads CASRRVNEQFF. The CDR3 region has the DNA TGCGCCAGCAGGAGGGTAAATGAGCAGTTCTTC.

This clonotype appeared a few times. This chain connects TRBV5-1 to TRBJ2-3; perhaps TRBD2 as D (6 bases). Germline CDR1 and CDR2: SGHRS and YFSETQ. The CDR3 runs 17 residues. With 3 bases removed from V and 2 bases from J, the gap between germline ends came to 19 bases. The CDR3 sequence is CASSSSRRGRPTDTQYF. DNA of the CDR3: TGCGCCAGCAGCTCATCTAGACGGGGGAGGCCCACAGATACGCAGTATTTT.